Sequencing of this T cell receptor beta chain was carried out in a study of blood T cell repertoires in COVID-19. Study-level background: Researchers got acute and convalescent COVID-19 samples from the United States, Italy and Spain. T cells, B-cell-depleted T cells, or PBMCs supplied cDNA or gDNA.

CDR1 and CDR2 (germline): SGHNT, YYREEE (reference sequence). The CDR3 is made up of 15 amino acids. The J segment lost 2 bases and the V segment lost 4 bases, leaving 8 bases of the junction unmatched. Per the study methods: Amplification of reference gene primers provided the estimated nucleated cell counts. Assay used: immunoSEQ multiplex PCR; TCRdb lists only in-frame clones, some missing. V, J and clone size are taken as reported in that table, and D and trimming were inferred from the DNA itself. The sample includes about 65,000 clones, about four fifths of them seen just once. The chain recombines TRBV5-4 with TRBJ2-5; 7 positions agree with TRBD2. The sample comprised peripheral blood. This clonotype was sampled from a human donor in a cohort sampled during active COVID-19. The CDR3 sequence: CASSLGAGVQETQYF. In DNA form, the CDR3 reads TGTGCCAGCAGCCTTGGGGCGGGAGTTCAAGAGACCCAGTACTTC.